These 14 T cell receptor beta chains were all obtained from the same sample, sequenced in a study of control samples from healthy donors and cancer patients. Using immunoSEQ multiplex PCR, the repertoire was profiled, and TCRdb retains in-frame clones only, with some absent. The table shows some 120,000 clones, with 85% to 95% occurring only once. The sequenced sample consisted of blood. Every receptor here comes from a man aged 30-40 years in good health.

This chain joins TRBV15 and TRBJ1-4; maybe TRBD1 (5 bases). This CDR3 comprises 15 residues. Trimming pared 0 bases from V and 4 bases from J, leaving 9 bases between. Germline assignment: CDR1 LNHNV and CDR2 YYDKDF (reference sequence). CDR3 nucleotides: TGTGCCACCAGCAGAGATGGGGGTAGTAATGAAAAACTGTTTTTT. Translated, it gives CATSRDGGSNEKLFF. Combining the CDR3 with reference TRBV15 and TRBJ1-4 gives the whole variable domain DAMVIQNPRYQVTQFGKPVTLSCSQTLNHNVMYWYQQKSSQAPKLLFHYYDKDFNNEADTPDNFQSRRPNTSFCFLDIRSPGLGDTAMYLCATSRDGGSNEKLFFGSGTQLSVL.

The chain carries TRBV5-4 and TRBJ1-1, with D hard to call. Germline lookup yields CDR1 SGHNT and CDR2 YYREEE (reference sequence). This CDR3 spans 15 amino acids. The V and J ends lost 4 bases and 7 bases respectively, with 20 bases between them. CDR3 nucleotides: TGTGCCAGCAGCCCGGTGACGGCTGGAGGTATTGAAGCTTTCTTT. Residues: CASSPVTAGGIEAFF.

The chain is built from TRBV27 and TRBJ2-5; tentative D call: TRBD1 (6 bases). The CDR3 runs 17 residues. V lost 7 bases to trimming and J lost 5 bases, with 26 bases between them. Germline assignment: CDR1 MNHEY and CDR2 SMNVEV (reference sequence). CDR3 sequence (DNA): TGTGCCAGCACCCCAGGGGCTCAGCTCAACCCGGGGGAGACCCAGTACTTC. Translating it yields CASTPGAQLNPGETQYF.

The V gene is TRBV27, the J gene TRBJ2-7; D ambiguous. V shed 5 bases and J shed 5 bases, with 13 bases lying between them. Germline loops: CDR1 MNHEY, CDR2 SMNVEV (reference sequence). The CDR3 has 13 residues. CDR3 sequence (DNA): TGTGCCAGCAGTCCACACAAGATGCACGAGCAGTACTTC. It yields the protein CASSPHKMHEQYF.

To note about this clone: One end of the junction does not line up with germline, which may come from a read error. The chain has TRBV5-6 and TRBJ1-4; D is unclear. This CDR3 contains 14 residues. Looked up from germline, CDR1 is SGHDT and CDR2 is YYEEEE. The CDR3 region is CASSLGRTGEKLFF. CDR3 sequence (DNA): TGTGCCAGCAGTTTGGGCCGGACGGGAGAAAAACTGTTTTTT.

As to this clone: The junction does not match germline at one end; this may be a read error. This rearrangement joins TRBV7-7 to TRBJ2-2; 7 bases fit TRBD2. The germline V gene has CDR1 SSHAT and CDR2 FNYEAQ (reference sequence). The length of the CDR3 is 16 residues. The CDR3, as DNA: TGTGCTAGCAGCTTAGTGGCGGGGGACCTCACCGGGGAGCTGTTTTTT. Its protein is CASSLVAGDLTGELFF.

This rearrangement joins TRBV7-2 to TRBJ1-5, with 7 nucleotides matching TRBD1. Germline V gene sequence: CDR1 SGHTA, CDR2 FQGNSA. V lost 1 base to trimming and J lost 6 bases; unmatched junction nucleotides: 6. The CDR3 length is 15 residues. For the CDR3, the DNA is TGTGCCAGCAGCTTAGGGGAGGGGGCATTTCAGCCCCAGCATTTT. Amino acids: CASSLGEGAFQPQHF.

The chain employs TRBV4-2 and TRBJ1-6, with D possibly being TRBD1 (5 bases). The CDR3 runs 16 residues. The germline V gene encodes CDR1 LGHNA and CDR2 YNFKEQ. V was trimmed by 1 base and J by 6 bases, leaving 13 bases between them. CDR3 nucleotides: TGTGCCAGCAGCCAAGTTCAGGGCAGCGTTAATTCACCCCTCCACTTT. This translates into CASSQVQGSVNSPLHF.

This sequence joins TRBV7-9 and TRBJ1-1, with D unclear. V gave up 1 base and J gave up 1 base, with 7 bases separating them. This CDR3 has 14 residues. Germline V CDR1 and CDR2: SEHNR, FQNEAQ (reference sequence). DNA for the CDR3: TGTGCCAGCAGCTTAGGGTCGGGGAACACTGAAGCTTTCTTT. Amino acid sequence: CASSLGSGNTEAFF.

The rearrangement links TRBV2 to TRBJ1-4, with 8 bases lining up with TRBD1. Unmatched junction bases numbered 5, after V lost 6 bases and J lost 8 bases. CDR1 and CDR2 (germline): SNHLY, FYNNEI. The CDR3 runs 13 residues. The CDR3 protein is CASRPDRDEKLFF. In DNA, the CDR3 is TGTGCCAGCAGGCCGGACAGGGACGAAAAACTGTTTTTT.

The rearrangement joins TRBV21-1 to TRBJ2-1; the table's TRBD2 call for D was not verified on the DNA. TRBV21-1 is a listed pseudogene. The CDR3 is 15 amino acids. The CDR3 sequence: CASSKYSGGTHEQFF. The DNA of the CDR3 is TGTGCCAGCAGCAAATATAGCGGGGGGACCCATGAGCAGTTCTTC.

CDR3 DNA sequence: TGTGCCAGTAGTCGGGCACTAGCGGGGGGGACAGATACGCAGTATTTT. It yields the protein CASSRALAGGTDTQYF. The gene calls are TRBV19 and TRBJ2-3; 13 bases are a match to TRBD2. Per germline, CDR1 LNHDA and CDR2 SQIVND (reference sequence). With 5 bases clipped from V and 3 bases from J, the junction kept 5 bases outside the gene matches. The CDR3 runs to 16 residues.

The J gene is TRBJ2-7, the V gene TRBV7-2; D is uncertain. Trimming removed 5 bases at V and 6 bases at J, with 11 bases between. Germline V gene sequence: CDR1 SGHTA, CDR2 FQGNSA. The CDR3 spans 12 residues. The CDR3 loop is CASSRDGAEQYF. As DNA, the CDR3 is TGTGCCAGCAGCCGTGACGGAGCCGAGCAGTACTTC.

Written as DNA, the CDR3 is TGTGCCGCTTCGGCGGGGGGCTCCTACAATGAGCAGTTCTTC. Its protein is CAASAGGSYNEQFF. The genes are TRBV10-3 and TRBJ2-1; 8 nucleotides line up with TRBD2. V trimming: 11 bases; J trimming: 0 bases; junction bases outside the gene matches: 6. Germline V gives CDR1 ENHRY, CDR2 SYGVKD. This CDR3 spans 14 amino acids.